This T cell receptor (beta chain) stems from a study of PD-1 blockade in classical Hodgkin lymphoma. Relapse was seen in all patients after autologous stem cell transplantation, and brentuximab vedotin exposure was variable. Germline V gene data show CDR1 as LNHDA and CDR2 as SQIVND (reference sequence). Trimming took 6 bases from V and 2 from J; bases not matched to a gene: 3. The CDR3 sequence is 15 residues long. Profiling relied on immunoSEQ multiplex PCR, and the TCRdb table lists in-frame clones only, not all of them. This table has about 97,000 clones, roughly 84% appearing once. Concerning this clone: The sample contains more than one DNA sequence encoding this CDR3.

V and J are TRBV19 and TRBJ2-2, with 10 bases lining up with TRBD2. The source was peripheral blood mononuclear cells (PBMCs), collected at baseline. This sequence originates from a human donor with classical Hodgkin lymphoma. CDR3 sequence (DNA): TGTGCCAGTAGACGGACTAGCGGCAACACCGGGGAGCTGTTTTTT. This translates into CASRRTSGNTGELFF.